In this sample, the clone carrying this TCR beta chain turned up many times. With 3 bases removed from V and 7 bases from J, the gap between germline ends came to 10 bases. The CDR3 is 12 residues long. Germline V CDR1 and CDR2: SGHRS, YFSETQ. The record originates from a study of T cells after yellow fever vaccination. TCRdb re-derived calls from the 5' RACE reads in MiXCR, one entry per CDR3 protein. The sample includes a few hundred thousand distinct CDR3 sequences, 6.8% of them seen just once. The chain combines TRBV5-1 with TRBJ1-1, with D possibly matching TRBD1 (6 bases). Specimen: PBMCs, collected approximately 40 days after the first yellow fever vaccination. The receptor's source is a man aged 18 to 35 who received the YFV17D yellow fever vaccine. For the CDR3, the DNA is TGCGCCAGCAGCTGGGACACGTATGAAGCTTTCTTT. Its protein is CASSWDTYEAFF. The complete variable domain, with remaining parts taken from reference TRBV5-1 and TRBJ1-1, reads KAGVTQTPRYLIKTRGQQVTLSCSPISGHRSVSWYQQTPGQGLQFLFEYFSETQRNKGNFPGRFSGRQFSNSRSEMNVSTLELGDSALYLCASSWDTYEAFFGQGTRLTVV.